These T cell receptor beta chains were read from a single sample in a study of T cell repertoires in ileal Crohn's disease. This table comes from immunoSEQ multiplex PCR, and its TCRdb copy is limited to in-frame clones, with some not included. The profile shows some 11,000 clones, less than 85% of them singletons. Sequenced: ileal tissue. The origin of the receptors is an adult with Crohn's disease. The CDR3 runs from the conserved cysteine through the conserved F or W. Clone size is not always given. Where it is, it says once, few, many or a class for expanded clones.

J | size | V | CDR3
TRBJ2-2 | NA | TRBV10-1 | CASSESSFYGELFF
TRBJ2-1 | few | TRBV5-1 | CASSLGAGGNSNEQFF
TRBJ2-6 | once | TRBV1 | CTSRYNCLCTSRANVLTF
TRBJ2-7 | NA | TRBV29-1 | CSGRSDSHEQYF
TRBJ2-7 | NA | TRBV5-1 | CASSSSGGAYEQYF
TRBJ1-1 | NA | TRBV4-1 | CASSQGAFGEVNTEAFF
TRBJ2-2 | NA | TRBV5-4 | CASSDGTGNTGELFF
TRBJ1-1 | NA | TRBV4-1 | CASSHATGGPTEAFF
TRBJ1-1 | few | TRBV5-6 | CASSLGGFVAGEGNTEAFF
TRBJ2-7 | NA | TRBV7-2 | CASRLGGNEQYF
TRBJ2-1 | NA | TRBV30 | CAWAPRGTALGNEQFF
TRBJ2-7 | NA | TRBV18 | CASSPRRGSNEQYF
TRBJ1-1 | NA | TRBV6-1 | CASSSDRDTEAFF
TRBJ1-4 | NA | TRBV6-1 | CASSSQQGGGEKLFF
TRBJ2-6 | NA | TRBV5-1 | CASRTWSSGANVLTF
TRBJ1-6 | NA | TRBV30 | CAWKVKGAINSPLHF
TRBJ2-7 | few | TRBV7-6 | CASSAGAQYEQYF
TRBJ2-1 | NA | TRBV6-1 | CASSEEAGGYNEQFF
TRBJ1-6 | NA | TRBV5-6 | CASSLLGEHLNSPLHF
TRBJ1-1 | NA | TRBV18 | CASSPRGAGGTEAFF
TRBJ1-2 | NA | TRBV12-5 | CASGLDRGIFYGYTF
TRBJ2-1 | NA | TRBV10-3 | CAISSSGGRFNEQFF
TRBJ1-3 | NA | TRBV4-1 | CASRLEPQGGNTIYF
TRBJ1-1 | NA | TRBV7-6 | CASSLAGQGNTEAFF
TRBJ1-3 | NA | TRBV12-5 | CASGSGTGFSGNTIYF
TRBJ2-7 | NA | TRBV2 | CASRISGGRIEEQYF
TRBJ1-4 | few | TRBV6-6 | CASANPQGLGEKLFF
TRBJ2-7 | NA | TRBV10-3 | CAAAMLPYEQYF
TRBJ2-3 | few | TRBV2 | CASSPPGAGGADTQYF
TRBJ2-7 | once | TRBV4-2 | CASSQIRGLAGGQSSYEQYF
TRBJ1-4 | NA | TRBV5-1 | CASSPWGGGPGEKLFF
TRBJ1-6 | once | TRBV7-9 | CASSSQGAYNSPLHF
TRBJ2-2 | NA | TRBV5-1 | CASSLDPVQVGTGELFF
TRBJ1-4 | once | TRBV5-6 | CASSPQGARDEKLFF
TRBJ2-3 | NA | TRBV5-5 | CASSLEGWGGTDTQYF
TRBJ1-4 | NA | TRBV30 | CAWSPGHPSNEKLFF
TRBJ1-1 | NA | TRBV7-2 | CASGGTGSVGNTEAFF
NA | NA | TRBV10-2 | CASSGQGAATGYEQYF
TRBJ1-2 | NA | TRBV19 | CASSIRSYGYTF
TRBJ1-2 | NA | TRBV5-8 | CASSLYSRWYGYTF
TRBJ1-3 | few | TRBV5-5 | CASSWGGQVSGNTIYF
TRBJ2-5 | few | TRBV19 | CASSIRGQETQYF
TRBJ2-1 | NA | TRBV7-9 | CASSSMGGDYNEQFF
TRBJ2-7 | NA | TRBV6-1 | CASVRQGAPYEQYF
NA | NA | TRBV19 | CASSPPTGQGIYEQYF
TRBJ1-1 | NA | TRBV12-5 | CASGLDALTVFTEAFF
TRBJ1-1 | once | TRBV2 | CASTATGTGNTEAFF
TRBJ1-2 | NA | TRBV5-6 | CASSQGIRDRGFNYGYTF
TRBJ1-5 | NA | TRBV27 | CASSAQGLQSNQPQHF
TRBJ1-5 | NA | TRBV28 | CASSSVSSNQPQHF
TRBJ1-1 | NA | TRBV28 | CASTSSDGTTEAFF
TRBJ2-1 | NA | TRBV9 | CASSVGGQGSREQFF
TRBJ2-3 | NA | TRBV25-1 | CASSESRTGQKDTQYF
TRBJ2-3 | NA | TRBV4-2 | CASSPPRDRRTDTQYF
TRBJ1-1 | NA | TRBV29-1 | CSVRGNTEAFF
TRBJ1-1 | NA | TRBV6-1 | CATGQDSNTEAFF
TRBJ2-7 | NA | TRBV7-7 | CASAPGGAGEQYF
TRBJ2-7 | once | TRBV27 | CASSLSPPGQAYSYEQYF
TRBJ2-7 | NA | TRBV7-9 | CASSLGTSGEQYF